There are many counts of the clone carrying this T cell receptor beta chain. Its specificity is not known. The sample belongs to a study of T cells after yellow fever vaccination. General study points: Of the clonotypes, a small share occurred in both CD4 and CD8 compartments.

Germline V lookup: CDR1 KGHSH, CDR2 LQKENI. The length of the CDR3 is 14 residues. Trimming took 3 bases from V and 4 from J, leaving 7 bases between them. UMIs were added to TCR cDNA along with a universal primer site when it was made by 5'RACE template switching. TCRdb used MiXCR to reprocess the 5' RACE reads, holding one entry per CDR3 protein. In the table there are 110,000 or so distinct CDR3 sequences, 6.5% to 9% of which are singletons. V usage is TRBV18 and J usage is TRBJ1-6, with D perhaps TRBD1 (5 bases). The source of this sequence is a man aged 18 to 30 who received the YFV17D yellow fever vaccine. The sequenced sample was CD4+ T cells sorted from PBMCs, obtained more than 35 days after the first yellow fever vaccination. The CDR3 reads CASSPGGYNSPLHF. The CDR3 nucleotides read TGTGCCAGCTCACCGGGGGGTTATAATTCACCCCTCCACTTT. The variable domain in full, with the rest retrieved from reference TRBV18 and TRBJ1-6, is NAGVMQNPRHLVRRRGQEARLRCSPMKGHSHVYWYRQLPEEGLKFMVYLQKENIIDESGMPKERFSAEFPKEGPSILRIQQVVRGDSAAYFCASSPGGYNSPLHFGNGTRLTVT.